This T cell receptor (beta chain) originates from a study of blood T cells in healthy people across ages. The study's findings and limits: Unknown CMV status may confound age-related changes in expanded clones.

Donors ranged from roughly 6 to 90 years old and were healthy Caucasians in Russia. This clonotype was observed many times. Its matching antigen is unknown. The CDR3 runs to 15 residues. The germline V gene encodes CDR1 DFQATT and CDR2 SNEGSKA (reference sequence). The V gene lost 0 bases and the J gene lost 4 bases, with 13 bases spanning the gap. Next came a second PCR, run for roughly 6 to 11 cycles, which used a sample-barcoded 5' primer along with a J-beta primer mix. A 12-random-nucleotide template-switch adaptor tagged each cDNA molecule. TCRdb analysed the 5' RACE reads with MiXCR anew, one entry per CDR3 protein. The sample shows roughly 900,000 distinct CDR3 sequences, under 30% of them seen only once.

The sample consisted of blood. The chain recombines TRBV20-1 with TRBJ2-1; D is tentatively TRBD1 or TRBD2 (6 bases each). This TCR was sampled from a woman aged 80 or over in good health. The CDR3 protein is CSARDPGATYNEQFF. The CDR3 DNA is TGCAGTGCTAGAGATCCGGGGGCCACATACAATGAGCAGTTCTTC.